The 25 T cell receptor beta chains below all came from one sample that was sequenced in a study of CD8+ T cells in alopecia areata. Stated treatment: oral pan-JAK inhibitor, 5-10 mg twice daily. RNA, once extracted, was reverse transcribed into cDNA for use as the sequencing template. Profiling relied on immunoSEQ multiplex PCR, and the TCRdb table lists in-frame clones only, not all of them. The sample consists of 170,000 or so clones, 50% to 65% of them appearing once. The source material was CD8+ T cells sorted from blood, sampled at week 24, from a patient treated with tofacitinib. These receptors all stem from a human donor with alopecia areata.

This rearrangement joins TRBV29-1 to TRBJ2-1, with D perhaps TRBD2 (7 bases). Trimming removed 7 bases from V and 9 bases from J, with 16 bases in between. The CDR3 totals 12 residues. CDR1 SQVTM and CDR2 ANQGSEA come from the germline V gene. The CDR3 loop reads CSAEGGAAEQFF. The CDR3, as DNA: TGCAGCGCCGAGGGGGGGGCGGCTGAGCAGTTCTTC.

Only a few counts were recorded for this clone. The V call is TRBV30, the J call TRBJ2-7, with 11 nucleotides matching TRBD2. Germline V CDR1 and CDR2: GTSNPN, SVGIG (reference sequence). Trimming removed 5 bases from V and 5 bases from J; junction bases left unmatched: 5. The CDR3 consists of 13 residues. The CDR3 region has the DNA TGTGCCTGGCAACTAGCGGGGGACCACGAGCAGTACTTC. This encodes CAWQLAGDHEQYF.

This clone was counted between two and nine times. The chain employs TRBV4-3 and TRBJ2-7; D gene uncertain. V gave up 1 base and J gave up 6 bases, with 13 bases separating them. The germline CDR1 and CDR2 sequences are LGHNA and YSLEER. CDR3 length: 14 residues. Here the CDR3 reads CASSQGPLDLEQYF. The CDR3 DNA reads TGCGCCAGCAGCCAAGGGCCCCTAGACCTCGAGCAGTACTTC.

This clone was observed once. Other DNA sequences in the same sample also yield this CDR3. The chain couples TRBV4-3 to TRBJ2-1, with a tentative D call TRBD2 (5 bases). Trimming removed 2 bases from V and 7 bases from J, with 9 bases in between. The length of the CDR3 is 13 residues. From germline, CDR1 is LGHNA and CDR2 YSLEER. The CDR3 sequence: CASSQSRGNEQFF. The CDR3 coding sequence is TGCGCCAGCAGCCAATCTCGGGGAAATGAGCAGTTCTTC.

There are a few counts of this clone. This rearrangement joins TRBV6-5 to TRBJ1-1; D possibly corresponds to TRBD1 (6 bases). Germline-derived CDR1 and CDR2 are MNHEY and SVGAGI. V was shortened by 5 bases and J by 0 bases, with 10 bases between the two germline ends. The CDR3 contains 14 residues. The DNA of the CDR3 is TGTGCCAGCAGTCAAACAGGGATGAACACTGAAGCTTTCTTT. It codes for CASSQTGMNTEAFF.

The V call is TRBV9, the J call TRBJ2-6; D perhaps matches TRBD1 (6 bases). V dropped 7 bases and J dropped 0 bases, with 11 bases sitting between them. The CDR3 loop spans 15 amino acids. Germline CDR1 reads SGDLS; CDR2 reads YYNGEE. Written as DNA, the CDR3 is TGTGCCAGCCGCCACAGGGACTCTGGGGCCAACGTCCTGACTTTC. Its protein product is CASRHRDSGANVLTF.

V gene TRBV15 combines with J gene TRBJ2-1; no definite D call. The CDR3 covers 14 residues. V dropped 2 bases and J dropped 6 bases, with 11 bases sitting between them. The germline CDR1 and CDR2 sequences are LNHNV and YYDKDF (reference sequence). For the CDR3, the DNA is TGTGCCACCAGCAGAATAGTTACGGGCAATGAGCAGTTCTTC. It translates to CATSRIVTGNEQFF. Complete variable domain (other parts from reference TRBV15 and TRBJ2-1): DAMVIQNPRYQVTQFGKPVTLSCSQTLNHNVMYWYQQKSSQAPKLLFHYYDKDFNNEADTPDNFQSRRPNTSFCFLDIRSPGLGDTAMYLCATSRIVTGNEQFFGPGTRLTVL.

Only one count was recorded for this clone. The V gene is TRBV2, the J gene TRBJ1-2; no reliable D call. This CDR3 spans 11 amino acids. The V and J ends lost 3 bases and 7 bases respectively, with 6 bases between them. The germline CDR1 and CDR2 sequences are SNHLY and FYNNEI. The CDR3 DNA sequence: TGTGCCAGCAGTGAGGGTAGTGGCTACACCTTC. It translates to CASSEGSGYTF.

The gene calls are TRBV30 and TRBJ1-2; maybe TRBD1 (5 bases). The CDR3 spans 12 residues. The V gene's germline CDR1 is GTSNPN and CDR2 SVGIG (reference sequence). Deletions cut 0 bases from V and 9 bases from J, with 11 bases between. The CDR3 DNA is TGTGCCTGGAGTGTACCCGGGGGAAGCTACACCTTC. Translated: CAWSVPGGSYTF.

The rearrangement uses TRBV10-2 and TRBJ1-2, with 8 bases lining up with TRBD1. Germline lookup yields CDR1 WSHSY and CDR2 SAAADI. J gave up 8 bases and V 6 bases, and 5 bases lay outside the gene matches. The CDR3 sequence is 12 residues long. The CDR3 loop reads CASSGQGKGYTF. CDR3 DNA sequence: TGCGCCAGCAGCGGACAGGGCAAGGGCTACACCTTC.

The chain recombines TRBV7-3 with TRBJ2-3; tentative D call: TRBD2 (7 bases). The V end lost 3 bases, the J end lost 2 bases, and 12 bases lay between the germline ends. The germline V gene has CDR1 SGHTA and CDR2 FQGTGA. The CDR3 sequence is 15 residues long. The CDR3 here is CASSFGGRPTDTQYF. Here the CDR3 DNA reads TGTGCCAGCAGCTTCGGGGGGCGGCCCACAGATACGCAGTATTTT.

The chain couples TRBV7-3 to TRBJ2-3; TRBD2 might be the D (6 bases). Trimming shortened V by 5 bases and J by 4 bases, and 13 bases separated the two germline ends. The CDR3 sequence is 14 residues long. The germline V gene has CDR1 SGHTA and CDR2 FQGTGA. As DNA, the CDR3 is TGTGCCAGCAGCGAAAAACTAGCCGCAGATACGCAGTATTTT. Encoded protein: CASSEKLAADTQYF.

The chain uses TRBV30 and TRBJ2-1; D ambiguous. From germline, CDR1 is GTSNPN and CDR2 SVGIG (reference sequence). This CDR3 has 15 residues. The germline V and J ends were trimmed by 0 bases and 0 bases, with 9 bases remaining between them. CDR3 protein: CAWSVGTNSYNEQFF. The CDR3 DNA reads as TGTGCCTGGAGTGTAGGTACTAACTCCTACAATGAGCAGTTCTTC.

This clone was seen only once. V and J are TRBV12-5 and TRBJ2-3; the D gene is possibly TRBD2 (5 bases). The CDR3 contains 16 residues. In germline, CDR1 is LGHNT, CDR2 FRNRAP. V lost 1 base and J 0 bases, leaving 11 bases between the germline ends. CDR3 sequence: CASGLGWEYSTDTQYF. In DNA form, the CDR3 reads TGTGCTAGTGGTTTGGGCTGGGAGTACAGCACAGATACGCAGTATTTT. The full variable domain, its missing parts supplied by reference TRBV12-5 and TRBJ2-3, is DARVTQTPRHKVTEMGQEVTMRCQPILGHNTVFWYRQTMMQGLELLAYFRNRAPLDDSGMPKDRFSAEMPDATLATLKIQPSEPRDSAVYFCASGLGWEYSTDTQYFGPGTRLTVL.

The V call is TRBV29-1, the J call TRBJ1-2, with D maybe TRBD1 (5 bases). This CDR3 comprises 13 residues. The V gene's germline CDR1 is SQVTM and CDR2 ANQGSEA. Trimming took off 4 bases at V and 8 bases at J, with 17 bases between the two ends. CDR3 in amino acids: CSVARGLAQGYTF. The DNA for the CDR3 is TGCAGCGTTGCCCGGGGACTGGCTCAGGGCTACACCTTC. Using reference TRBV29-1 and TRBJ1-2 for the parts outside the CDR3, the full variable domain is SAVISQKPSRDICQRGTSLTIQCQVDSQVTMMFWYRQQPGQSLTLIATANQGSEATYESGFVIDKFPISRPNLTFSTLTVSNMSPEDSSIYLCSVARGLAQGYTFGSGTRLTVV.

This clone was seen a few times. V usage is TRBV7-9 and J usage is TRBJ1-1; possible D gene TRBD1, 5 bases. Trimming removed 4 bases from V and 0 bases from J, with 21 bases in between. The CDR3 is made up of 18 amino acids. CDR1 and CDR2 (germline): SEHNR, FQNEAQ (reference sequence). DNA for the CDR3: TGTGCCAGCAGCTCGAATGTGGGGGATCTCGGGATGAACACTGAAGCTTTCTTT. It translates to CASSSNVGDLGMNTEAFF.

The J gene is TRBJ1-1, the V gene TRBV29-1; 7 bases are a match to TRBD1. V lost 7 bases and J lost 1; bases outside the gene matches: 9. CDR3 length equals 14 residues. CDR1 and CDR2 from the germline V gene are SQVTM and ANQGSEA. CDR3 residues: CSADSGTANTEAFF. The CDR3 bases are TGCAGCGCGGACTCCGGGACAGCGAACACTGAAGCTTTCTTT.

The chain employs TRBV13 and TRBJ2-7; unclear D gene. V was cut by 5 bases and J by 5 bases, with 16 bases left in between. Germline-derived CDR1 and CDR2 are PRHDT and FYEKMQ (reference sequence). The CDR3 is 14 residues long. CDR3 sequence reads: CASSPKASVNEQYF. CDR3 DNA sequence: TGTGCCAGCAGCCCAAAGGCCTCGGTGAACGAGCAGTACTTC. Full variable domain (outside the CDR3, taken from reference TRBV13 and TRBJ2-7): AAGVIQSPRHLIKEKRETATLKCYPIPRHDTVYWYQQGPGQDPQFLISFYEKMQSDKGSIPDRFSAQQFSDYHSELNMSSLELGDSALYFCASSPKASVNEQYFGPGTRLTVT.

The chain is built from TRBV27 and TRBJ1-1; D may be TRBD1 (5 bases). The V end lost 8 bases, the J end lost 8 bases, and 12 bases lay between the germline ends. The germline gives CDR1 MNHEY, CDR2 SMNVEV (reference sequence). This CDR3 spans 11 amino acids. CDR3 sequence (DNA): TGTGCCAGCCTGAGCAGGACAGAAGCTTTCTTT. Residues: CASLSRTEAFF.

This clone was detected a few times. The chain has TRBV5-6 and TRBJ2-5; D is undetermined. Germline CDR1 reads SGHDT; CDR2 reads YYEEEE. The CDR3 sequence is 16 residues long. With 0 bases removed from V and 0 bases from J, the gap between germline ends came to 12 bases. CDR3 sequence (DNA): TGTGCCAGCAGCTTGGAGTTCTCTAACCACCAAGAGACCCAGTACTTC. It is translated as CASSLEFSNHQETQYF.

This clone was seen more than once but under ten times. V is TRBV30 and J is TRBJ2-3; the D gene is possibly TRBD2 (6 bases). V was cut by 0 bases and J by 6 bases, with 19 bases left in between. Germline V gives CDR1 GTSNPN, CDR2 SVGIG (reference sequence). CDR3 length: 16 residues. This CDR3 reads CAWSVIWRGGSDTQYF. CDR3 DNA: TGTGCCTGGAGTGTTATCTGGCGGGGAGGTTCGGATACGCAGTATTTT.

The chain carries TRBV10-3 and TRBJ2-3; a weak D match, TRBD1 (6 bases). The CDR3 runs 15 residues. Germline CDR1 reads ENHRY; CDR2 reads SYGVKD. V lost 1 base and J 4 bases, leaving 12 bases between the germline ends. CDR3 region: CAISELQGYADTQYF. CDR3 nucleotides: TGTGCCATCAGTGAGTTACAGGGCTACGCAGATACGCAGTATTTT.

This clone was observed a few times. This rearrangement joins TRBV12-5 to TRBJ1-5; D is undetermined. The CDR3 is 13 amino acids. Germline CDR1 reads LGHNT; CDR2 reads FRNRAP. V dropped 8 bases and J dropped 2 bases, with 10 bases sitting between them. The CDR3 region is CASSEGGNQPQHF. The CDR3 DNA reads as TGTGCTAGTTCGGAGGGAGGCAATCAGCCCCAGCATTTT.

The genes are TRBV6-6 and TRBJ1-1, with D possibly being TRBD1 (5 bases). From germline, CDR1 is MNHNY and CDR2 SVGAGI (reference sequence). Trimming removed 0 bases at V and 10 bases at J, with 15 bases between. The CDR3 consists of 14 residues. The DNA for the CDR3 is TGTGCCAGCAGTTACTCGGAGGGGTGGAGAGGAGCTTTCTTT. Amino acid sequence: CASSYSEGWRGAFF.

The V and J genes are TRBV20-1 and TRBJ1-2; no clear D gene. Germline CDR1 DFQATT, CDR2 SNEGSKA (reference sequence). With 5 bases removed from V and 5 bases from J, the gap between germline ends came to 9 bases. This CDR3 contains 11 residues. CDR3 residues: CSARGGYGYTF. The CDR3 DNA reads TGCAGTGCTCGTGGCGGTTATGGCTACACCTTC.